The rows below give T cell receptor beta chains drawn from one sample of a study of cytomegalovirus exposure and HLA in healthy donors. Sequencing was performed with immunoSEQ multiplex PCR; in TCRdb, only in-frame clones are kept and a portion is missing. The sample holds roughly 150,000 clones; roughly 73% are singletons and the top ten take 11%. Sequencing was done on a sample of PBMCs. These TCRs come from a man younger than 30 in good health and CMV-seropositive. Both conserved end residues are part of each CDR3. A D gene is named only where the DNA matches it firmly. Rows may omit the clone size; those that give it use once, few, many or a size class.

TRBV28,.,TRBD1,TRBJ1-4,CASSTGQGARTNEKLFF,TGTGCCAGCAGTACGGGACAGGGGGCAAGGACTAATGAAAAACTGTTTTTT
TRBV2,once,.,TRBJ1-5,CASSELRARAHQPQHF,TGTGCCAGCAGTGAATTGCGTGCCAGGGCCCATCAGCCCCAGCATTTT
TRBV2,.,.,TRBJ2-2,CASRTRTGELFF,TGTGCCAGCCGTACGCGCACCGGGGAGCTGTTTTTT
TRBV18,.,TRBD1,TRBJ2-1,CASSPTGDNEQFF,TGTGCCAGCTCACCGACAGGGGACAATGAGCAGTTCTTC
TRBV7-2,.,TRBD1,TRBJ1-1,CASSFEGQEPEAFF,TGTGCCAGCAGCTTCGAGGGACAGGAACCTGAAGCTTTCTTT
TRBV7-8,once,TRBD2,TRBJ2-1,CASTGTSGGNEQFF,TGTGCCAGCACTGGGACTAGCGGGGGAAATGAGCAGTTCTTC
TRBV6-1,few,TRBD1,TRBJ2-3,CASRDRVGDTQYF,TGTGCCAGCAGGGACAGGGTAGGAGATACGCAGTATTTT
TRBV11-2,.,.,TRBJ2-3,CASSLVLGLTDTQYF,TGTGCCAGCAGCCTGGTACTAGGCCTCACAGATACGCAGTATTTT
TRBV28,.,.,TRBJ2-1,CASRQVSINEQFF,TGTGCCTCGAGACAGGTTTCCATAAATGAGCAGTTCTTC
TRBV6-1,.,.,TRBJ2-3,CASSEQGYTDTQYF,TGTGCCAGCAGTGAACAGGGTTACACAGATACGCAGTATTTT
TRBV4-2,few,TRBD1,TRBJ1-1,CASSQTGTANTEAFF,TGTGCCAGCAGCCAAACCGGGACAGCGAACACTGAAGCTTTCTTT
TRBV10-2,.,TRBD2,TRBJ2-5,CASSLDVTSGPRTQYF,TGCGCCAGCAGCCTAGACGTGACTAGCGGTCCGAGGACCCAGTACTTC
TRBV5-8,.,.,TRBJ1-1,CASTWRGANEAFF,TGTGCCAGCACCTGGCGGGGGGCAAATGAAGCTTTCTTT
TRBV28,.,TRBD1,TRBJ2-1,CASSPTRRDRGLWNEQFF,TGTGCCAGCAGCCCAACCCGCCGGGACAGGGGTTTGTGGAATGAGCAGTTCTTC
TRBV27,once,.,TRBJ1-6,CASSRYSPLHF,TGTGCCAGCAGCCGGTATTCACCCCTCCACTTT
TRBV11-1,.,.,TRBJ2-7,CASSLGTEFYEQYF,TGTGCCAGCAGCTTAGGGACAGAATTCTACGAGCAGTACTTC
TRBV10-1,.,TRBD1,TRBJ2-2,CASSERTGGLGNTGELFF,TGCGCCAGCAGCGAGAGGACAGGGGGTTTGGGAAACACCGGGGAGCTGTTTTTT
TRBV9,.,.,TRBJ1-2,CASSVHGSMSYGYTF,TGTGCCAGCAGCGTACACGGGTCTATGAGCTATGGCTACACCTTC